This T cell receptor beta chain was captured by sequencing in a study of T cells after yellow fever vaccination. This clonotype appeared many times. The CDR3 is 16 residues long. V was shortened by 4 bases and J by 5 bases, with 20 bases between the two germline ends. Germline CDR1 MNHEY, CDR2 SVGAGI. One entry per CDR3 protein results from TCRdb running MiXCR on the 5' RACE reads. Of 250,000 to 400,000 distinct CDR3 sequences listed, over 4% were seen once; the top ten hold 20% to 25%. Specimen: PBMCs, collected 5 days after the yellow fever booster vaccination. The rearrangement links TRBV6-5 to TRBJ2-5; TRBD1 or TRBD2 may be the D gene (7 bases each). The sequence was collected from a man aged 18 to 30 who received the YFV17D yellow fever vaccine. The CDR3 is CASSFTWQGGIETQYF. The CDR3, as DNA: TGTGCCAGCAGTTTTACTTGGCAGGGGGGGATCGAGACCCAGTACTTC.